These 20 T cell receptor beta chains were sequenced from one sample in a study of CD8 T cells in ankylosing spondylitis. TCRdb called the 5' RACE reads again in MiXCR, with one record for every CDR3 protein. The sample contains under 55,000 distinct CDR3 sequences, approximately 7.4% of which appear only once. Material: blood, either unsorted or a sorted T cell fraction (not recorded which). Receptor source: a female donor with ankylosing spondylitis or in good health (not recorded which).

The sample holds a few counts of this clonotype. The chain employs TRBV5-5 and TRBJ1-2, with unresolved D. V was cut by 1 base and J by 0 bases, with 10 bases left in between. CDR3 length equals 15 residues. Looked up from germline, CDR1 is SGHKS and CDR2 is YYEKEE (reference sequence). CDR3 sequence: CASSLLSDTNYGYTF. CDR3 nucleotide sequence: TGTGCCAGCAGCTTGTTATCAGACACTAACTATGGCTACACCTTC. Full variable domain (remainder filled in from reference TRBV5-5 and TRBJ1-2): DAGVTQSPTHLIKTRGQQVTLRCSPISGHKSVSWYQQVLGQGPQFIFQYYEKEERGRGNFPDRFSARQFPNYSSELNVNALLLGDSALYLCASSLLSDTNYGYTFGSGTRLTVV.

The chain combines TRBV7-9 with TRBJ1-2; D not certain. Germline V gene lookup returns CDR1 SEHNR and CDR2 FQNEAQ (reference sequence). The CDR3 has 15 amino acids. V lost 3 bases, J lost 3 bases, and 14 bases lay in between. The CDR3 is CASSLEEVLYYGYTF. The CDR3 nucleotides read TGTGCCAGCAGCTTGGAGGAGGTCTTATACTATGGCTACACCTTC.

This clonotype was observed at least ten times. This rearrangement joins TRBV29-1 to TRBJ1-2; maybe TRBD1 (6 bases). Deletions cut 4 bases from V and 1 base from J, with 10 bases between. Germline V CDR1 and CDR2: SQVTM, ANQGSEA. The CDR3 is 13 residues long. The CDR3 coding sequence is TGCAGCGTTGTAACAGGGAATAACTATGGCTACACCTTC. Translating it yields CSVVTGNNYGYTF. The whole variable domain, filled in from reference TRBV29-1 and TRBJ1-2, reads SAVISQKPSRDICQRGTSLTIQCQVDSQVTMMFWYRQQPGQSLTLIATANQGSEATYESGFVIDKFPISRPNLTFSTLTVSNMSPEDSSIYLCSVVTGNNYGYTFGSGTRLTVV.

This clonotype has at least ten counts. V gene TRBV5-1 combines with J gene TRBJ2-1; the D gene is possibly TRBD1 (6 bases). V was shortened by 0 bases and J by 0 bases, with 16 bases between the two germline ends. CDR1 SGHRS and CDR2 YFSETQ come from the germline V gene. The CDR3 has 18 amino acids. CDR3 in amino acids: CASSLVPTGQSSYNEQFF. CDR3 bases: TGCGCCAGCAGCTTGGTCCCAACCGGACAGTCCTCCTACAATGAGCAGTTCTTC.

This clonotype was seen ten or more times. The V and J genes are TRBV5-1 and TRBJ1-1, with D uncertain. The CDR3 totals 16 residues. Germline values: CDR1 SGHRS, CDR2 YFSETQ. The V end was cut by 1 base, the J end by 1 base, with 14 bases between. CDR3 protein: CASSLMAGGPNTEAFF. DNA for the CDR3: TGCGCCAGCAGCTTGATGGCAGGTGGCCCGAACACTGAAGCTTTCTTT.

This clonotype was seen at least ten times. The chain carries TRBV6-5 and TRBJ2-4; possibly TRBD2 for D (5 bases). CDR1 and CDR2 from the germline V gene are MNHEY and SVGAGI. CDR3 length equals 11 residues. With 5 bases removed from V and 12 bases from J, the gap between germline ends came to 11 bases. The CDR3 DNA reads TGTGCCAGCAGTCTGGGAGCGGCTCAGTACTTC. Protein sequence: CASSLGAAQYF.

The table lists this clonotype with many counts. This chain connects TRBV5-4 to TRBJ1-1; D possibly corresponds to TRBD1 (6 bases). Germline V gene sequence: CDR1 SGHNT, CDR2 YYREEE (reference sequence). CDR3 size: 13 residues. V was cut by 4 bases and J by 8 bases, with 15 bases left in between. The CDR3 protein is CASSLGRDREAFF. The CDR3 DNA is TGTGCCAGCAGCCTCGGGCGAGACAGGGAAGCTTTCTTT.

This clonotype was counted at least ten times. The chain combines TRBV4-2 with TRBJ1-1, with D possibly matching TRBD1 (6 bases). V gave up 4 bases and J gave up 1 base, with 13 bases separating them. The CDR3 covers 15 residues. Germline V gene lookup returns CDR1 LGHNA and CDR2 YNFKEQ. The CDR3 reads CASSPTGTPNTEAFF. The CDR3 DNA sequence: TGTGCCAGCAGCCCAACCGGGACACCGAACACTGAAGCTTTCTTT.

Ten or more counts support this clonotype. The rearrangement uses TRBV2 and TRBJ1-5, with D hard to call. V lost 11 bases and J 2 bases, leaving 13 bases between the germline ends. Germline V gene sequence: CDR1 SNHLY, CDR2 FYNNEI. CDR3 length: 13 residues. The CDR3 spells CAGRREGNQPQHF. CDR3 bases: TGTGCCGGTCGGAGGGAAGGCAATCAGCCCCAGCATTTT.

CDR3 in amino acids: CASSAGTANYGYTF. In DNA, the CDR3 is TGTGCCAGCAGCGCGGGGACAGCTAACTATGGCTACACCTTC. This rearrangement joins TRBV5-4 to TRBJ1-2; 7 bases are a match to TRBD1. From germline, CDR1 is SGHNT and CDR2 YYREEE (reference sequence). The length of the CDR3 is 14 residues. J lost 0 bases, V lost 4 bases, and 3 bases had no gene match.

The rearrangement joins TRBV4-1 to TRBJ1-4; no clear D gene. Germline assignment: CDR1 MGHRA and CDR2 YSYEKL. There are 13 residues in the CDR3. The germline V and J ends were trimmed by 5 bases and 8 bases, with 12 bases remaining between them. The CDR3: CASSGRVGEKLFF. The CDR3 DNA reads as TGCGCCAGCAGCGGAAGGGTGGGGGAAAAACTGTTTTTT.

This clonotype was detected ten times or more. The rearrangement uses TRBV29-1 and TRBJ1-2; D might be TRBD1 (5 bases). Per the germline V gene, CDR1 is SQVTM and CDR2 is ANQGSEA. This CDR3 is built from 12 residues. Between the trimmed V and J ends, which lost 5 bases and 7 bases, there was a span of 14 bases. The CDR3 DNA follows: TGCAGCGTTCCGATCCAGGGTGGTGGCTACACCTTC. Translating gives CSVPIQGGGYTF.

The sample holds many counts of this clonotype. The V call is TRBV29-1, the J call TRBJ2-3; the match to TRBD2 covers 8 bases. The germline CDR1 and CDR2 sequences are SQVTM and ANQGSEA. Germline trimming cut 3 bases from V and 2 bases from J; bases unmatched to any gene: 7. The CDR3 totals 15 residues. CDR3 nucleotides: TGCAGCGTTGAGGGTTCAGCGGGGGCCACAGATACGCAGTATTTT. Translated: CSVEGSAGATDTQYF.

The chain joins TRBV29-1 to TRBJ2-3, with D tentatively TRBD1 (6 bases). Germline CDR1 reads SQVTM; CDR2 reads ANQGSEA. The V and J ends lost 4 bases and 5 bases respectively, with 13 bases between them. CDR3 length: 13 residues. CDR3 sequence: CSVGGRGEDTQYF. CDR3 nucleotides: TGCAGCGTTGGGGGCAGGGGAGAAGATACGCAGTATTTT.

Many counts were recorded for this clonotype. The rearrangement joins TRBV11-2 to TRBJ2-3; the match to TRBD2 covers 11 bases. CDR3 length: 15 amino acids. The germline gives CDR1 SGHAT, CDR2 FQNNGV. V lost 5 bases and J lost 6; bases outside the gene matches: 7. The CDR3 DNA is TGTGCCAGCAGCCCTCTAGCGGGGGGCAGGGATACGCAGTATTTT. Protein product: CASSPLAGGRDTQYF.

This clonotype was seen many times. CDR3 region: CASSFYRGPDNEKLFF. DNA of the CDR3: TGCGCCAGCAGCTTCTACAGGGGGCCGGATAATGAAAAACTGTTTTTT. The rearrangement uses TRBV5-1 and TRBJ1-4; 9 nucleotides line up with TRBD1. Unmatched junction bases numbered 6, after V lost 2 bases and J lost 4 bases. The CDR3 extends over 16 amino acids. In germline, CDR1 is SGHRS, CDR2 YFSETQ.

At least ten counts were recorded for this clonotype. V is TRBV7-6 and J is TRBJ2-1; D is undetermined. Between the trimmed V and J ends, which lost 4 bases and 0 bases, there was a span of 4 bases. CDR3 length equals 13 residues. CDR1 is SGHVS, CDR2 FNYEAQ, per germline. The CDR3 DNA reads TGTGCCAGCAGCTCTTTCTCCTACAATGAGCAGTTCTTC. It codes for CASSSFSYNEQFF.

The sample holds many counts of this clonotype. The rearrangement links TRBV5-6 to TRBJ2-5; a possible D gene is TRBD1 (5 bases). This CDR3 has 19 amino acids. V lost 0 bases and J lost 0, with 21 bases in between. CDR1 is SGHDT, CDR2 YYEEEE, per germline. CDR3 sequence reads: CASSLALGREDPYQETQYF. CDR3 DNA sequence: TGTGCCAGCAGCTTGGCGCTCGGCAGGGAAGACCCGTACCAAGAGACCCAGTACTTC.

This clonotype showed up many times. The chain carries TRBV7-2 and TRBJ2-1, with TRBD1 identical over 8 bases. Trimming took 5 bases from V and 15 from J; bases not matched to a gene: 12. Germline-derived CDR1 and CDR2 are SGHTA and FQGNSA. This CDR3 comprises 13 residues. CDR3 amino acids: CASSVHPGTGPFF. CDR3 coding DNA: TGTGCCAGCAGCGTACATCCCGGGACAGGCCCGTTCTTC. Combining the CDR3 with reference TRBV7-2 and TRBJ2-1 gives the whole variable domain GAGVSQSPSNKVTEKGKDVELRCDPISGHTALYWYRQSLGQGLEFLIYFQGNSAPDKSGLPSDRFSAERTGGSVSTLTIQRTQQEDSAVYLCASSVHPGTGPFFGPGTRLTVL.

CDR3 bases: TGTGCCAGCAGCCAAGCCTCCGGGACAGACAATCAGCCCCAGCATTTT. Amino acid sequence: CASSQASGTDNQPQHF. The chain combines TRBV3-1 with TRBJ1-5; 7 bases agree with TRBD1. This CDR3 region has 16 residues. J gave up 3 bases and V 1 base, and 6 bases lay outside the gene matches. Germline V CDR1 and CDR2: LGHDT, YNNKEL (reference sequence).